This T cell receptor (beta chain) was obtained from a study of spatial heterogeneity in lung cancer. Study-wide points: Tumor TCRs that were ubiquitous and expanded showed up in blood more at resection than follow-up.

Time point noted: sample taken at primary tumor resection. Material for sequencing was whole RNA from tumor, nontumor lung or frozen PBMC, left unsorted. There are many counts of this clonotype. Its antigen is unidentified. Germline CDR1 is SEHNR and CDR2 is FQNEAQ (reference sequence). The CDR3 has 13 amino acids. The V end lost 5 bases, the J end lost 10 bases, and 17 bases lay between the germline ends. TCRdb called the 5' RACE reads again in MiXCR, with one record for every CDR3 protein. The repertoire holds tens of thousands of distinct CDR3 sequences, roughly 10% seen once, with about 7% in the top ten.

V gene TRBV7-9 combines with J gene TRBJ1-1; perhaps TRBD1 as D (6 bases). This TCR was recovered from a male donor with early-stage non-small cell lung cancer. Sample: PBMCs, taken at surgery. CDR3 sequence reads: CASSTDSFTRAFF. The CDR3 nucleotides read TGTGCCAGCAGCACGGACAGTTTCACTCGAGCTTTCTTT.